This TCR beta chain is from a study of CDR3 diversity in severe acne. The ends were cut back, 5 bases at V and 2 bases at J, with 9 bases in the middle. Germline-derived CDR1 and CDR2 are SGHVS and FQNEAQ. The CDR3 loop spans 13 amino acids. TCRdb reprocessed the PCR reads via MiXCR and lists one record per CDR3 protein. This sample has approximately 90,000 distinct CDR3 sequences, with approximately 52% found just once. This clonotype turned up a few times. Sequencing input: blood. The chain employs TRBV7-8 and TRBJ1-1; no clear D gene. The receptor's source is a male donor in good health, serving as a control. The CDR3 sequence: CASSTYRNTEAFF. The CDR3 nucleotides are TGTGCCAGCAGCACGTACAGAAACACTGAAGCTTTCTTT.